This record covers a single TCR beta chain. Its target is not known. The CDR3 covers 11 residues. Germline lookup yields CDR1 SGHRS and CDR2 YFSETQ. J lost 14 bases, V lost 4 bases, and 5 bases had no gene match. These data come from a study of T-cell reconstitution after alpha-beta-depleted transplantation in children. Preparation of the TCRbeta library was carried out with unique molecular identifiers. TCRdb fed the PCR reads into MiXCR, producing one record per CDR3 protein. The sample shows 120,000 or so distinct CDR3 sequences, more than 20% of them seen only once. Study results and caveats: High day-60 TCRbeta diversity in some patients came from surviving recipient T cells and thymic progenitors.

The source material was PBMCs, mostly from graft donor cells, sampled 180 days after TCRalphabeta/CD19-depleted stem cell transplant. The sequence was collected from a male patient between 2 and 15 years old who had a stem cell transplant for chronic granulomatous disease, so the T cells may come from the graft donor. V is TRBV5-1 and J is TRBJ2-1; 8 positions match TRBD2. CDR3 amino acids: CASSTSGSEFF. The CDR3 DNA follows: TGCGCCAGCAGCACCAGCGGGAGTGAGTTCTTC.